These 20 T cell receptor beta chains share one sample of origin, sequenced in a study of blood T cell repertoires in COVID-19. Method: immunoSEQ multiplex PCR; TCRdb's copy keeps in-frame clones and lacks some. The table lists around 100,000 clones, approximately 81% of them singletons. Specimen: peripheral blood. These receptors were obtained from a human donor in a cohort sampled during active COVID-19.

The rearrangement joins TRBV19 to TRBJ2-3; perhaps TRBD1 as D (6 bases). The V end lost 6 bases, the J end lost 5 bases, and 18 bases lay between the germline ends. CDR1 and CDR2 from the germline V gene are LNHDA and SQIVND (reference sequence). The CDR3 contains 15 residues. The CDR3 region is CASRKQGFSGDTQYF. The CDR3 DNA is TGTGCCAGTAGAAAACAGGGATTCTCCGGAGATACGCAGTATTTT.

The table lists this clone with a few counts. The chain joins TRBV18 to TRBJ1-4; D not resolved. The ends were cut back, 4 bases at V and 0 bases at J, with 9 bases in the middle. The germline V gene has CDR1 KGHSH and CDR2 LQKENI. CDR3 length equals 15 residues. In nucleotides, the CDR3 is TGTGCCAGCTCACGCTCACCGGCAACTAATGAAAAACTGTTTTTT. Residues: CASSRSPATNEKLFF. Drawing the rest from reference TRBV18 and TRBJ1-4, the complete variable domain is NAGVMQNPRHLVRRRGQEARLRCSPMKGHSHVYWYRQLPEEGLKFMVYLQKENIIDESGMPKERFSAEFPKEGPSILRIQQVVRGDSAAYFCASSRSPATNEKLFFGSGTQLSVL.

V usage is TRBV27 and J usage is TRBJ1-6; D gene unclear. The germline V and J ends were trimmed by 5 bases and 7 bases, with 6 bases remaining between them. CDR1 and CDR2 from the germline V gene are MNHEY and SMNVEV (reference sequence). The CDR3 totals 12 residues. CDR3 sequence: CASSLKNSPLHF. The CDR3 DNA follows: TGTGCCAGCAGTCTTAAAAATTCACCCCTCCACTTT.

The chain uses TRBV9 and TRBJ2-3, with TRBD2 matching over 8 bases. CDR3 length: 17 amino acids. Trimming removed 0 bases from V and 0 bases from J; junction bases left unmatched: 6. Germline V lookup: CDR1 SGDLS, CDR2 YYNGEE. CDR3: CASSVAGGQPSTDTQYF. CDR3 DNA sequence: TGTGCCAGCAGCGTAGCGGGGGGGCAACCTAGCACAGATACGCAGTATTTT.

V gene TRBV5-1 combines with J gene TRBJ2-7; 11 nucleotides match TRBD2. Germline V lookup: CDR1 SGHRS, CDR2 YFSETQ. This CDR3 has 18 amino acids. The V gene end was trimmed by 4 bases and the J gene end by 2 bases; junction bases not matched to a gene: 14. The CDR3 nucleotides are TGCGCCAGCAGCCTCACTGGGACTTTAGCGGGGGGGCCCTACGAGCAGTACTTC. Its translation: CASSLTGTLAGGPYEQYF.

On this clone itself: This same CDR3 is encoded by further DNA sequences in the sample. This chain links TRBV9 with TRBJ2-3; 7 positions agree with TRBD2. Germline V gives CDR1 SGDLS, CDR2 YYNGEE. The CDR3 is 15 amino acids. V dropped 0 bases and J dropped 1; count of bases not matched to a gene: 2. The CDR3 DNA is TGTGCCAGCAGCGTAGTTAGCGGGCGCACAGATACGCAGTATTTT. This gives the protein CASSVVSGRTDTQYF.

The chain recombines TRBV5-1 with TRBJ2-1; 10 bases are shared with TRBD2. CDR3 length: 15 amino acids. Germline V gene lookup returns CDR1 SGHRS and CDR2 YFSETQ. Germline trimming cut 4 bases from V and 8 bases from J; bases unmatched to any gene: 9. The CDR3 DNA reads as TGCGCCAGCAGCGGAGGGACTAGCGATAACCATGAGCAGTTCTTC. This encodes CASSGGTSDNHEQFF.

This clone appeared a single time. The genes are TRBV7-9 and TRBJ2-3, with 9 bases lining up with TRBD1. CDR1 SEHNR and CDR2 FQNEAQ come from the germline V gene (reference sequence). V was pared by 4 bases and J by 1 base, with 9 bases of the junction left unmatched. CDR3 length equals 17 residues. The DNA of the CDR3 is TGTGCCAGCAGCTCACGCACGAGGACAGGGGGCACAGATACGCAGTATTTT. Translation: CASSSRTRTGGTDTQYF.

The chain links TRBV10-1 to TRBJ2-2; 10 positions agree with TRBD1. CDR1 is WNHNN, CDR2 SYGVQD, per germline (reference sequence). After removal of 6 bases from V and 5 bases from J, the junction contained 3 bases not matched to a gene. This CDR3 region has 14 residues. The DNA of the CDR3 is TGCGCCAGCAGCCGGGACAGGGGAACCGGGGAGCTGTTTTTT. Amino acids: CASSRDRGTGELFF.

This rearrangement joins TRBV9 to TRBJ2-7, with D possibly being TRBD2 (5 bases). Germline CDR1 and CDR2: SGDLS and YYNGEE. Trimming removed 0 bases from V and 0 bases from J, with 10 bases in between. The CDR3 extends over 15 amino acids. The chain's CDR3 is CASSVDERSSYEQYF. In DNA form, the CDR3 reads TGTGCCAGCAGCGTAGACGAGCGGAGCTCCTACGAGCAGTACTTC.

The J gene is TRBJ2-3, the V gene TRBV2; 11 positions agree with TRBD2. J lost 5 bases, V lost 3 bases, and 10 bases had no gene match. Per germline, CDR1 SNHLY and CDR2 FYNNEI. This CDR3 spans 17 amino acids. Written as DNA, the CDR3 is TGTGCCAGCAGTGAGGCCCTGACTAGCGGGAAGGTAGATACGCAGTATTTT. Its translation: CASSEALTSGKVDTQYF. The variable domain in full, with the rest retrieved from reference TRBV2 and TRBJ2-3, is EPEVTQTPSHQVTQMGQEVILRCVPISNHLYFYWYRQILGQKVEFLVSFYNNEISEKSEIFDDQFSVERPDGSNFTLKIRSTKLEDSAMYFCASSEALTSGKVDTQYFGPGTRLTVL.

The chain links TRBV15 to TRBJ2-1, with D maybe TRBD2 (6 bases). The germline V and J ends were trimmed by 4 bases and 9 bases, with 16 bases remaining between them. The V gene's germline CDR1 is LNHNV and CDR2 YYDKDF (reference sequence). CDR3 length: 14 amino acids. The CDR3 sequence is CATSNGRVPVEQFF. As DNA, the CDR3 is TGTGCCACCAGCAACGGGAGAGTCCCCGTTGAGCAGTTCTTC. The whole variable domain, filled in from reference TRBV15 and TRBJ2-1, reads DAMVIQNPRYQVTQFGKPVTLSCSQTLNHNVMYWYQQKSSQAPKLLFHYYDKDFNNEADTPDNFQSRRPNTSFCFLDIRSPGLGDTAMYLCATSNGRVPVEQFFGPGTRLTVL.

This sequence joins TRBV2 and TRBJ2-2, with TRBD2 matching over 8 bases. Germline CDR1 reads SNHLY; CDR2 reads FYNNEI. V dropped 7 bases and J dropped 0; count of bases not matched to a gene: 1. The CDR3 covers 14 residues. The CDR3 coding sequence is TGTGCCAGCACGGGGGGGCCGAACACCGGGGAGCTGTTTTTT. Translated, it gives CASTGGPNTGELFF.

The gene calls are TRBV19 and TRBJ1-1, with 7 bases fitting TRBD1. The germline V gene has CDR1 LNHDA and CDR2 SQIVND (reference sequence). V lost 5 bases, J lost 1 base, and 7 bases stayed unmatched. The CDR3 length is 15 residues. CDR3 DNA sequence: TGTGCCAGTAGTTCAAGGACAGGAGAGAACACTGAAGCTTTCTTT. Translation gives CASSSRTGENTEAFF. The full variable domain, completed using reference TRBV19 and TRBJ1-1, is DGGITQSPKYLFRKEGQNVTLSCEQNLNHDAMYWYRQDPGQGLRLIYYSQIVNDFQKGDIAEGYSVSREKKESFPLTVTSAQKNPTAFYLCASSSRTGENTEAFFGQGTRLTVV.

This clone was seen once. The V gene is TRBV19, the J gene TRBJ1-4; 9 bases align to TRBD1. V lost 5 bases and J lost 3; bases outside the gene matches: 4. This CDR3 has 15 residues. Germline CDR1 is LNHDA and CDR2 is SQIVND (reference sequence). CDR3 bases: TGTGCCAGTAGTCCACAGGGGGCGCCTAATGAAAAACTGTTTTTT. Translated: CASSPQGAPNEKLFF.

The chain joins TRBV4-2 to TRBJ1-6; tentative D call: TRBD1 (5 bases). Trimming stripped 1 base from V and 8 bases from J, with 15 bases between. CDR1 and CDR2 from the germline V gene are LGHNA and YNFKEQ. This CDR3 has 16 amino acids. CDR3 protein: CASSQVLGREYSPLHF. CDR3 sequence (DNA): TGTGCCAGCAGCCAAGTATTAGGCAGGGAATATTCACCCCTCCACTTT.

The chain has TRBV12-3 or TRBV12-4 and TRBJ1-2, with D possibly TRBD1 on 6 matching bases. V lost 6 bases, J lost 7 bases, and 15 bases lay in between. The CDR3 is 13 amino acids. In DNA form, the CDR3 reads TGTGCCAGCAGCCCTTCCAGGGGATCTGGCTACACCTTC. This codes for CASSPSRGSGYTF.

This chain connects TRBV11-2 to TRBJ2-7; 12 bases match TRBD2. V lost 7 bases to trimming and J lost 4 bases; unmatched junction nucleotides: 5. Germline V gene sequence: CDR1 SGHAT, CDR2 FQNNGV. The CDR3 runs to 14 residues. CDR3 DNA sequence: TGTGCCAGCACCCCCACTAGCGGGGGGTACGAGCAGTACTTC. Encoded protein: CASTPTSGGYEQYF.

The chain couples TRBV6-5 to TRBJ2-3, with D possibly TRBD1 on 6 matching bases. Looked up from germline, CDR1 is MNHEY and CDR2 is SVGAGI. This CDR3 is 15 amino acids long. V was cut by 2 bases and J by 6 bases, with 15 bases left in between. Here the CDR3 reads CASSYGPFRGDTQYF. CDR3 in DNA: TGTGCCAGCAGTTACGGTCCCTTTAGGGGGGATACGCAGTATTTT.

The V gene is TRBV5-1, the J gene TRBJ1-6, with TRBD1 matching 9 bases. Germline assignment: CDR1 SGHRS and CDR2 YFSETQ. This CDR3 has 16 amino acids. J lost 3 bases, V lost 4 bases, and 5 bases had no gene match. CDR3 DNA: TGCGCCAGCAGCCTCTCGGACAGGGGCTATAATTCACCCCTCCACTTT. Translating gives CASSLSDRGYNSPLHF.